This TCR beta chain was found in a study of shared clonotypes between healthy human individuals. Broader study findings: The study found roughly 5% of naive CD4 clonotypes shared across several donors. With few donors, the genetic and exposure-history diversity represented was limited.

Assay execution took place at the deep level. Measured with immunoSEQ multiplex PCR; TCRdb has only the in-frame clones, and not every one. The table lists roughly 680,000 clones, roughly two thirds of them singletons. The study separated CD4+ cells into CD45RA+ naive and CD45RA-negative memory subsets. Per the germline V gene, CDR1 is DFQATT and CDR2 is SNEGSKA (reference sequence). There are 11 residues in the CDR3. As for this clone: What it binds is not known.

J is TRBJ1-1 and V is TRBV20-1; no reliable D call. This TCR was sampled from a woman younger than 45 in good health. Sample: memory CD4+ T cells sorted from blood. The subset: CD45RA-negative fraction. CDR3 bases: TGCAGCGAAAGGCCAGCCACTGAAGCTTTCTTT. Translated: CSERPATEAFF.